The clone carrying this T cell receptor (beta chain) appeared a single time. Clones were read by immunoSEQ multiplex PCR, and TCRdb kept only the in-frame ones, dropping some. The sample lists over 90,000 clones, roughly 90% seen once, with 3% to 4.5% in the top ten. This entry belongs to a study of blood T cell repertoires in COVID-19. The CDR3 is 15 residues long. CDR1 and CDR2 (germline): LNHDA, SQIVND (reference sequence). V lost 7 bases and J lost 1; bases outside the gene matches: 6. What was sequenced was peripheral blood. This receptor was obtained from a woman aged 55-69 years with acute or convalescent COVID-19. V and J are TRBV19 and TRBJ1-5, with TRBD1 matching 8 bases. CDR3: CASKSRQGSNQPQHF. CDR3 DNA sequence: TGTGCCAGTAAATCGAGACAGGGGAGCAATCAGCCCCAGCATTTT. Full variable domain (outside the CDR3, taken from reference TRBV19 and TRBJ1-5): DGGITQSPKYLFRKEGQNVTLSCEQNLNHDAMYWYRQDPGQGLRLIYYSQIVNDFQKGDIAEGYSVSREKKESFPLTVTSAQKNPTAFYLCASKSRQGSNQPQHFGDGTRLSIL.